Presented here are 20 T cell receptor beta chains from one specimen sequenced in a study of blood T cell repertoires in COVID-19. Repertoires were generated with immunoSEQ multiplex PCR, while TCRdb's copy carries only in-frame clones and drops some. The data show approximately 100,000 clones, over 80% seen once. The sequencing sample was made of peripheral blood. These TCRs come from a human donor in a cohort sampled during active COVID-19.

The rearrangement uses TRBV5-1 and TRBJ2-1; TRBD2 agrees at 8 bases. Germline CDR1 is SGHRS and CDR2 is YFSETQ. Trimming took 4 bases from V and 0 from J; bases not matched to a gene: 3. There are 15 residues in the CDR3. CDR3 in amino acids: CASSISGVSYNEQFF. The CDR3 DNA is TGCGCCAGCAGCATTAGCGGGGTCTCCTACAATGAGCAGTTCTTC.

This chain joins TRBV12-3 or TRBV12-4 and TRBJ1-2; weak D call: TRBD1 (5 bases). CDR3 length: 13 residues. With 5 bases removed from V and 6 bases from J, the gap between germline ends came to 13 bases. This CDR3 reads CASSHADIHGYTF. The CDR3 DNA is TGTGCCAGCAGTCATGCGGACATTCATGGCTACACCTTC.

The chain links TRBV6-4 to TRBJ2-2, with D unclear. This CDR3 region has 16 residues. V lost 0 bases and J 1 base, leaving 9 bases between the germline ends. CDR1 is MRHNA and CDR2 is SNTAGT in the germline V gene. The CDR3 spells CASSDSAEKNTGELFF. The CDR3 coding sequence is TGTGCCAGCAGTGACTCGGCGGAAAAGAACACCGGGGAGCTGTTTTTT.

The CDR3 spells CASSLNSGTNEKLFF. CDR3 bases: TGTGCCAGCAGCCTTAACAGTGGCACTAATGAAAAACTGTTTTTT. The chain has TRBV9 and TRBJ1-4, with D uncertain. The V and J ends lost 4 bases and 2 bases respectively, with 12 bases between them. The CDR3 loop spans 15 amino acids. Germline CDR1 and CDR2: SGDLS and YYNGEE.

V and J are TRBV5-1 and TRBJ2-1; 7 nucleotides align to TRBD1. The CDR3 consists of 13 residues. With 4 bases clipped from V and 5 bases from J, the junction kept 3 bases outside the gene matches. Per germline, CDR1 SGHRS and CDR2 YFSETQ. CDR3 sequence: CASSAGQDNEQFF. In nucleotides, the CDR3 is TGCGCCAGCAGCGCCGGACAGGACAATGAGCAGTTCTTC.

The chain couples TRBV14 to TRBJ1-6; D ambiguous. In germline, CDR1 is SGHDN, CDR2 FVKESK. Trimming removed 5 bases at V and 10 bases at J, with 15 bases between. This CDR3 has 14 amino acids. This CDR3 is CASSVSPGGSPLHF. The CDR3 region has the DNA TGTGCCAGCAGCGTGTCTCCGGGAGGATCACCCCTCCACTTT.

The gene calls are TRBV6-2 or TRBV6-3 and TRBJ2-7; 9 positions match TRBD2. This CDR3 contains 14 residues. V was clipped by 5 bases and J by 1 base; unmatched bases: 3. Per the germline V gene, CDR1 is MNHEY and CDR2 is SVGEGT. CDR3 loop: CASSPLAGSYEQYF. DNA for the CDR3: TGTGCCAGCAGTCCCCTAGCGGGGTCCTACGAGCAGTACTTC.

The J gene is TRBJ1-1, the V gene TRBV3-1 (or the pseudogene TRBV3-2), with D possibly TRBD1 on 5 matching bases. The CDR3 is made up of 14 amino acids. Germline CDR1 reads LGHDT; CDR2 reads YNNKEL (reference sequence). V was trimmed by 1 base and J by 7 bases, leaving 13 bases between them. This CDR3 reads CASSQGRQYYEAFF. The DNA for the CDR3 is TGTGCCAGCAGCCAAGGAAGACAGTACTATGAAGCTTTCTTT.

This clone has just one count. V and J are TRBV4-2 and TRBJ2-3, with 8 positions matching TRBD2. CDR1 is LGHNA and CDR2 is YNFKEQ in the germline V gene. The J segment lost 5 bases and the V segment lost 3 bases, leaving 7 bases of the junction unmatched. There are 15 residues in the CDR3. CDR3 sequence (DNA): TGTGCCAGCAGCCAGGATAGCGGGGTGGGAGATACGCAGTATTTT. Its protein is CASSQDSGVGDTQYF.

J is TRBJ1-5 and V is TRBV19, with TRBD1 matching 7 bases. This CDR3 has 14 amino acids. V shed 5 bases, J shed 6 bases, and the junction held 7 bases outside the gene matches. The germline CDR1 and CDR2 sequences are LNHDA and SQIVND (reference sequence). The CDR3 reads CASSHTGVGQPQHF. The CDR3 coding sequence is TGTGCCAGTAGTCATACAGGGGTAGGTCAGCCCCAGCATTTT.

The chain uses TRBV5-1 and TRBJ2-3, with TRBD1 matching 8 bases. The J segment lost 4 bases and the V segment lost 0 bases, leaving 4 bases of the junction unmatched. The germline V gene has CDR1 SGHRS and CDR2 YFSETQ. The length of the CDR3 is 15 residues. Written as DNA, the CDR3 is TGCGCCAGCAGCTTGGGTACAGGGGGGTCAGATACGCAGTATTTT. It codes for CASSLGTGGSDTQYF.

The chain links TRBV10-1 to TRBJ1-3; D gene ambiguous. V lost 0 bases and J lost 0, with 21 bases in between. This CDR3 spans 20 amino acids. CDR1 WNHNN and CDR2 SYGVQD come from the germline V gene (reference sequence). CDR3 sequence reads: CASSESPGLEQIYSGNTIYF. The CDR3 coding sequence is TGCGCCAGCAGTGAGTCGCCGGGGTTGGAGCAAATTTACTCTGGAAACACCATATATTTT.

This clone has more than one count but fewer than ten. The rearrangement joins TRBV6-4 to TRBJ2-1; the D gene is possibly TRBD1 (6 bases). The CDR3 extends over 16 amino acids. The germline CDR1 and CDR2 sequences are MRHNA and SNTAGT. Trimming took 8 bases from V and 0 from J, leaving 17 bases between them. The CDR3 nucleotides read TGTGCCAGCCCCGAAGGGGGTTGGGACTCCTACAATGAGCAGTTCTTC. Protein product: CASPEGGWDSYNEQFF.

This clone is a singleton in its sample. This sequence joins TRBV5-1 and TRBJ2-7; D uncertain. Germline V gene data show CDR1 as SGHRS and CDR2 as YFSETQ. The V end lost 1 base, the J end lost 4 bases, and 12 bases lay between the germline ends. This CDR3 spans 14 amino acids. CDR3 sequence (DNA): TGCGCCAGCAGCTTGCGGCAGACTGGTTACGAGCAGTACTTC. Its protein is CASSLRQTGYEQYF. Together with reference TRBV5-1 and TRBJ2-7, the CDR3 gives the full variable domain: KAGVTQTPRYLIKTRGQQVTLSCSPISGHRSVSWYQQTPGQGLQFLFEYFSETQRNKGNFPGRFSGRQFSNSRSEMNVSTLELGDSALYLCASSLRQTGYEQYFGPGTRLTVT.

The rearrangement uses TRBV5-1 and TRBJ1-1, with D possibly being TRBD1 (6 bases). The V end was cut by 0 bases, the J end by 0 bases, with 15 bases between. CDR1 is SGHRS and CDR2 is YFSETQ in the germline V gene. This CDR3 is built from 17 residues. In DNA form, the CDR3 reads TGCGCCAGCAGCTTGGATGGGCCTGGGGGCATGAACACTGAAGCTTTCTTT. Translation gives CASSLDGPGGMNTEAFF.

The rearrangement uses TRBV5-1 and TRBJ2-5; TRBD1 is a possible D gene (5 bases). Trimming stripped 0 bases from V and 3 bases from J, with 12 bases between. Per the germline V gene, CDR1 is SGHRS and CDR2 is YFSETQ. The CDR3 is made up of 15 amino acids. The CDR3 sequence: CASSLEGRVKETQYF. The CDR3 DNA sequence: TGCGCCAGCAGCTTGGAGGGCAGGGTAAAAGAGACCCAGTACTTC.

This chain joins TRBV9 and TRBJ2-2; no clear D gene. This CDR3 is 16 amino acids long. Germline V gives CDR1 SGDLS, CDR2 YYNGEE. V lost 4 bases and J 4 bases, leaving 17 bases between the germline ends. The CDR3 is CASSITPPTSTGELFF. The DNA of the CDR3 is TGTGCCAGCAGCATCACCCCTCCAACCAGCACCGGGGAGCTGTTTTTT.

The chain couples TRBV6-5 to TRBJ2-5; 8 bases are a match to TRBD1. The ends lost 6 bases at V and 5 bases at J; junction bases unmatched: 11. CDR3 length: 15 residues. Germline values: CDR1 MNHEY, CDR2 SVGAGI. The CDR3 DNA reads TGTGCCAGCAGGCCGACAGGGGTGGCCTCCGAGACCCAGTACTTC. Encoded protein: CASRPTGVASETQYF.

This chain links TRBV21-1 with TRBJ1-5; no check of the table's D call, TRBD1, against the DNA was made. TRBV21-1 represents a pseudogene. This CDR3 comprises 18 residues. The CDR3 loop is CASSKVSDPGGGNQPQHF. The CDR3 nucleotides are TGTGCCAGCAGCAAAGTGTCCGACCCAGGGGGCGGCAATCAGCCCCAGCATTTT.

This clone was observed a few times. The chain is built from TRBV5-1 and TRBJ2-3; 12 positions match TRBD1. The germline V gene has CDR1 SGHRS and CDR2 YFSETQ. There are 16 residues in the CDR3. With 7 bases clipped from V and 2 bases from J, the junction kept 8 bases outside the gene matches. The CDR3 loop is CASGREGQGATDTQYF. CDR3 sequence (DNA): TGCGCCAGCGGAAGAGAGGGACAGGGGGCCACAGATACGCAGTATTTT.